The clone carrying this T cell receptor beta chain was counted only a few times. Its antigen is not known. This record belongs to a study of cytomegalovirus exposure and HLA in healthy donors. Study results and limitations: An apparent linkage of common viral pathogens to several of the most significant clusters emerged in a later analysis.

The PCR was carried out with 60 Vbeta primers and 13 Jbeta primers. As handled by the study authors: Some 10 million shared chains were among the about 80 million unique TCR beta chains that a later analysis counted. The assay was immunoSEQ multiplex PCR, and TCRdb's table has in-frame clones only and misses some. That table furnishes V, J and clone size, whereas the DNA furnished D and trimming. The table shows about 83,000 clones, with roughly 76% occurring only once. This CDR3 is built from 14 residues. Germline values: CDR1 SGHNT, CDR2 YYREEE (reference sequence). With V trimmed by 4 bases and J by 5 bases, 6 bases remained unmatched.

The clonotype was recovered from a woman aged 25 to 39 in good health and CMV-seronegative. The rearrangement joins TRBV5-4 to TRBJ2-5; 9 nucleotides match TRBD1. The sample taken for sequencing was PBMCs. CDR3 amino acids: CASSIGQGRETQYF. CDR3 nucleotide sequence: TGTGCCAGCAGCATTGGACAGGGGAGGGAGACCCAGTACTTC.